This T cell receptor beta chain comes out of a study of identical twins. Findings and limits, study-wide: Beta out-of-frame sequences showed weaker excess twin sharing. Within monozygotic twins, out-of-frame TCR alpha sharing was underestimated by the models. Partial confounding of zero-insertion analyses by invariant MAIT and iNKT cells was possible.

This clonotype has only a few counts. Antigen specificity is unknown. The length of the CDR3 is 15 residues. V shed 4 bases and J 0 bases; nucleotides not matched to a gene: 5. Germline V gene lookup returns CDR1 SGDLS and CDR2 YYNGEE. TCRdb reanalysed the 5' RACE reads using MiXCR and keeps one entry per CDR3 protein. Here the sample spans 420,000 or so distinct CDR3 sequences, approximately 17% being singletons. Sequencing was carried out using naive T cells sorted from blood. This receptor was identified in a man aged 45-60 years in good health. The V and J genes are TRBV9 and TRBJ2-3, with 7 bases lining up with TRBD2. The CDR3 DNA is TGTGCCAGCAGCCGATATAGCGGGAGCACAGATACGCAGTATTTT. It is translated as CASSRYSGSTDTQYF.